This T cell receptor (beta chain) appears in the sequencing data of a study of blood T cell repertoires in COVID-19. As for the study in general: Samples representing acute and convalescent COVID-19 were sourced from the United States, Italy and Spain.

Per the germline V gene, CDR1 is SGHVS and CDR2 is FQNEAQ. The CDR3 totals 16 residues. The V and J ends lost 5 bases and 6 bases, in that order; junction bases with no gene match: 9. Methods used by the authors: The assay estimated nucleated cells by amplifying reference gene primers. TCRdb's table, derived via immunoSEQ multiplex PCR, lists solely in-frame clones and lacks some. Clonal size and the V and J genes are those of that table, whereas D and trimming came from the DNA. The sample holds around 170,000 clones, around 84% seen once. Sequencing was performed on peripheral blood. The rearrangement links TRBV7-8 to TRBJ1-6; 8 bases are shared with TRBD1. The TCR originated in a man aged 30-40 years with active or convalescent COVID-19. CDR3 in amino acids: CASSHPRTGPNSPLHF. CDR3 nucleotides: TGTGCCAGCAGCCATCCCCGGACAGGGCCTAATTCACCCCTCCACTTT.